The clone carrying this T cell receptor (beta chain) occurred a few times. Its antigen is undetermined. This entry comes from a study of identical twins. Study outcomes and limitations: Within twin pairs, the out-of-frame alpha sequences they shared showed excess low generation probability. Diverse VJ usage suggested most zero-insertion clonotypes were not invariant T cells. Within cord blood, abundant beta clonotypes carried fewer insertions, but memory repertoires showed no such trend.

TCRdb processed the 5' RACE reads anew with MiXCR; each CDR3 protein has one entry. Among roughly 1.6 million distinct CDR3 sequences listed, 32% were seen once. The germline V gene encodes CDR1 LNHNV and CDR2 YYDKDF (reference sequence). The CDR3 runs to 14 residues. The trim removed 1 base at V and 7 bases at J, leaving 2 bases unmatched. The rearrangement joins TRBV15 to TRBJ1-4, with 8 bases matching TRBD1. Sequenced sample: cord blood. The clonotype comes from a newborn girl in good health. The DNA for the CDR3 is TGTGCCACCAGCAGAGGTGGACAGGGTGAAAAACTGTTTTTT. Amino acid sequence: CATSRGGQGEKLFF.